These T cell receptor beta chains were read from a single sample in a study of blood T cell repertoires in COVID-19. Data came from immunoSEQ multiplex PCR; TCRdb stores just in-frame clones and leaves some out. The repertoire consists of fewer than 350,000 clones, with more than 70% occurring once and the leading ten covering 2% to 2.5%. What was sequenced was PBMCs or T cells enriched from blood (not recorded which). The receptor set was obtained from a woman aged 55-70 years in a cohort exposed to, infected with or recovered from COVID-19 (not recorded which). Each CDR3 is given with its conserved first and last residue. D genes are given only for firm matches. Some rows have no size entry. The others give once, few or many, or a class for an expanded clone.

DNA: TGTGCCAGCCGCCCTCGGGACACCTTAGGCCACGAGCAGTACTTC; CDR3: CASRPRDTLGHEQYF; D: .; J: TRBJ2-7; V: TRBV19; size: .
DNA: TGTGCCAGCAGTCTCTACAATGAGCAGTTCTTC; CDR3: CASSLYNEQFF; D: .; J: TRBJ2-1; V: TRBV12-3/TRBV12-4; size: .
DNA: TGTGCCAGCAGTTACTACGACAGGAGCAATCAGCCCCAGCATTTT; CDR3: CASSYYDRSNQPQHF; D: .; J: TRBJ1-5; V: TRBV28; size: .
DNA: TGTGCCAGCAGCCCTCTGAGCTCCTACGAGCAGTACTTC; CDR3: CASSPLSSYEQYF; D: .; J: TRBJ2-7; V: TRBV11-2; size: .
DNA: TGTGCCAGTAGTAGGACTAGCGGGAGGGCCCATGAGCAGTTCTTC; CDR3: CASSRTSGRAHEQFF; D: TRBD2; J: TRBJ2-1; V: TRBV19; size: .
DNA: TGTGCCAGCAGCCCGATAGGGAGTGTCTCCTACGAGCAGTACTTC; CDR3: CASSPIGSVSYEQYF; D: .; J: TRBJ2-7; V: TRBV28; size: .
DNA: TGTGCCAGCAGTCCCACGGGTAATGAGCAGTTCTTC; CDR3: CASSPTGNEQFF; D: .; J: TRBJ2-1; V: TRBV2; size: .
DNA: TGTGCCAGCAGCCAAGGGAGGCCGGGCCACGAGCAGTACTTC; CDR3: CASSQGRPGHEQYF; D: .; J: TRBJ2-7; V: TRBV3-1/TRBV3-2; size: few
DNA: TGTGCCAGCAGCCTACGACGGGGTCAAAAAGATACGCAGTATTTT; CDR3: CASSLRRGQKDTQYF; D: .; J: TRBJ2-3; V: TRBV7-2; size: .
DNA: TGTGCCACCAGTGATTCACTAAAAGAGACCCAGTACTTC; CDR3: CATSDSLKETQYF; D: .; J: TRBJ2-5; V: TRBV24-1; size: .
DNA: TGTGCCAGCAGCCCGCCGGGACTTGGAGGCTACGAGCAGTACTTC; CDR3: CASSPPGLGGYEQYF; D: .; J: TRBJ2-7; V: TRBV7-9; size: .
DNA: TGCAGTGCTACGGAGTGGGATGAGCAGTTCTTC; CDR3: CSATEWDEQFF; D: .; J: TRBJ2-1; V: TRBV20-1; size: .
DNA: TGTGCCAGCAGTTACTCGAGAGTCACCATCTACGAGCAGTACTTC; CDR3: CASSYSRVTIYEQYF; D: .; J: TRBJ2-7; V: TRBV6-5; size: once
DNA: TGTGCCACCAGTGATTTCGGGACTAGCGGGAGGGCCTCCTACAATGAGCAGTTCTTC; CDR3: CATSDFGTSGRASYNEQFF; D: TRBD2; J: TRBJ2-1; V: TRBV24-1; size: .
DNA: TGCGCCAGCAGCTACGGACTAGCGGGAGGCGGGGAGCTGTTTTTT; CDR3: CASSYGLAGGGELFF; D: TRBD2; J: TRBJ2-2; V: TRBV5-1; size: .
DNA: TGTGCCAGCAGTTCGCCAGCGGGAGGTTCCTACGAGCAGTACTTC; CDR3: CASSSPAGGSYEQYF; D: TRBD2; J: TRBJ2-7; V: TRBV28; size: .
DNA: TGTGCCAGCAGTTTAGTCCAGGGTGCCGGGGAGCTGTTTTTT; CDR3: CASSLVQGAGELFF; D: .; J: TRBJ2-2; V: TRBV7-3; size: few
DNA: TGTGCCAGCAGCGAAGACAGGTCCTACAATGAGCAGTTCTTC; CDR3: CASSEDRSYNEQFF; D: .; J: TRBJ2-1; V: TRBV7-9; size: .
DNA: TGTGCCAGTAGTATAACATTCGCGGGAGGGGTACGAAATGAGCAGTTCTTC; CDR3: CASSITFAGGVRNEQFF; D: TRBD2; J: TRBJ2-1; V: TRBV19; size: .
DNA: TGTGCCAGCAGTTACACCGGGACTAGCGGAAACTACGAGCAGTACTTC; CDR3: CASSYTGTSGNYEQYF; D: TRBD2; J: TRBJ2-7; V: TRBV6-5; size: .
DNA: TGTGCCAGCTCACCACGAGGGGGACCTAATGAAAAACTGTTTTTT; CDR3: CASSPRGGPNEKLFF; D: .; J: TRBJ1-4; V: TRBV18; size: .
DNA: TGTGCCACCAGCACTAGCGTCACAGATACGCAGTATTTT; CDR3: CATSTSVTDTQYF; D: TRBD2; J: TRBJ2-3; V: TRBV24-1; size: .
DNA: TGTGCCAGTAGGCTAGCGGGAGGGCCCTACGAGCAGTACTTC; CDR3: CASRLAGGPYEQYF; D: TRBD2; J: TRBJ2-7; V: TRBV19; size: .
DNA: TGTGCCAGTAGCCTAGAGGCGGGACCTTACTACGAGCAGTACTTC; CDR3: CASSLEAGPYYEQYF; D: .; J: TRBJ2-7; V: TRBV19; size: .
DNA: TGTGCCAGCAGCTACCGACAGGGTAACTATGGCTACACCTTC; CDR3: CASSYRQGNYGYTF; D: TRBD1; J: TRBJ1-2; V: TRBV5-6; size: .
DNA: TGTGCCAGCAGTCGACAGGGAAATTCACCCCTCCACTTT; CDR3: CASSRQGNSPLHF; D: TRBD1; J: TRBJ1-6; V: TRBV2; size: .
DNA: TGTGCCAGCAGTCTACGGACTAGCGGCACCGGGGAGCTGTTTTTT; CDR3: CASSLRTSGTGELFF; D: TRBD2; J: TRBJ2-2; V: TRBV6-2/TRBV6-3; size: .
DNA: TGTGCCAGCAGCTCCGGGACTAGCGTATACAATGAGCAGTTCTTC; CDR3: CASSSGTSVYNEQFF; D: TRBD2; J: TRBJ2-1; V: TRBV9; size: .
DNA: TGTGCCAGCAGCTCCGACAGGGGCCCCAATGAAAAACTGTTTTTT; CDR3: CASSSDRGPNEKLFF; D: TRBD1; J: TRBJ1-4; V: TRBV7-2; size: .
DNA: TGTGCCAGCAGCGATAGGAGGGAGGGCGACTACGAGCAGTACTTC; CDR3: CASSDRREGDYEQYF; D: TRBD2; J: TRBJ2-7; V: TRBV7-9; size: .
DNA: TGTGCCAGCACTGGGACAGGAGGCAATTCACCCCTCCACTTT; CDR3: CASTGTGGNSPLHF; D: TRBD1; J: TRBJ1-6; V: TRBV6-5; size: .
DNA: TGTGCCAGCAGGGAGACTAGCGGGCGCACAGATACGCAGTATTTT; CDR3: CASRETSGRTDTQYF; D: TRBD2; J: TRBJ2-3; V: TRBV6-4; size: .
DNA: TGTGCCAGCAGTGTCGACGCCGGGACTAGCGGCCACGAGCAGTACTTC; CDR3: CASSVDAGTSGHEQYF; D: TRBD2; J: TRBJ2-7; V: TRBV6-1; size: .
DNA: TGTGCCAGCAGTTTGGGGAGGGGGAGTAGCAATCAGCCCCAGCATTTT; CDR3: CASSLGRGSSNQPQHF; D: .; J: TRBJ1-5; V: TRBV27; size: once
DNA: TGCGCCAGCAGCCCCCGGACAGGGGGCACTGAAGCTTTCTTT; CDR3: CASSPRTGGTEAFF; D: TRBD1; J: TRBJ1-1; V: TRBV5-1; size: once
DNA: TGTGCCAGCAGTTACGTACTCTCCGGGGCGGGAGAGCAGTTCTTC; CDR3: CASSYVLSGAGEQFF; D: .; J: TRBJ2-1; V: TRBV6-2/TRBV6-3; size: .
DNA: TGTGCCAGCAGCTTATTCTTCCAGTTAACCTACGAGCAGTACTTC; CDR3: CASSLFFQLTYEQYF; D: .; J: TRBJ2-7; V: TRBV7-8; size: .
DNA: TGCGCCAGCAGCTTGGTCAGCGGTGGACAGCGAGGGAGCTCCTATAATTCACCCCTCCACTTT; CDR3: CASSLVSGGQRGSSYNSPLHF; D: .; J: TRBJ1-6; V: TRBV5-1; size: .
DNA: TGTGCCAGTAGGGGGACTAGCGGGGACAATGAGCAGTTCTTC; CDR3: CASRGTSGDNEQFF; D: TRBD2; J: TRBJ2-1; V: TRBV19; size: .
DNA: TGCGCCAGCAGCTTAGGGGGATACGAAAACATTCAGTACTTC; CDR3: CASSLGGYENIQYF; D: .; J: TRBJ2-4; V: TRBV5-1; size: .
DNA: TGTGCCAGCAGGGGGGGGGAGTGGAGTGAAAAACTGTTTTTT; CDR3: CASRGGEWSEKLFF; D: .; J: TRBJ1-4; V: TRBV28; size: .
DNA: TGTGCCAGCAGCGACCTAGCGGGATCCAATGAGCAGTTCTTC; CDR3: CASSDLAGSNEQFF; D: TRBD2; J: TRBJ2-1; V: TRBV7-2; size: .
DNA: TGTGCCAGCAGCCCCCAGACTAGCTTCCGGACTAGCACAGATACGCAGTATTTT; CDR3: CASSPQTSFRTSTDTQYF; D: TRBD2; J: TRBJ2-3; V: TRBV7-6; size: .
DNA: TGTGCCAGCAGTCCCCCCCGGGCTAGCGGTTACGAGCAGTACTTC; CDR3: CASSPPRASGYEQYF; D: TRBD2; J: TRBJ2-7; V: TRBV28; size: .
DNA: TGCAGTGCTAGTATACTAGCGGGCGCCAATGAGCAGTTCTTC; CDR3: CSASILAGANEQFF; D: TRBD2; J: TRBJ2-1; V: TRBV20-1; size: .
DNA: TGCGCCAGCAGCTTGGGAGGGACAACCAATGAGCAGTTCTTC; CDR3: CASSLGGTTNEQFF; D: .; J: TRBJ2-1; V: TRBV5-1; size: .
DNA: TGTGCCAGCAGCTCCCCCTCGGGAGCGGGGCTTCTCACAGATACGCAGTATTTT; CDR3: CASSSPSGAGLLTDTQYF; D: TRBD2; J: TRBJ2-3; V: TRBV7-2; size: .
DNA: TGTGCCAGTAGTACCCCCGTTCTTGGGACAGGGGGAGAAAAACTGTTTTTT; CDR3: CASSTPVLGTGGEKLFF; D: TRBD1; J: TRBJ1-4; V: TRBV19; size: .
DNA: TGTGCCAGCAGCTTGGGGGGCCTGGGTAAGGCTTTGAACACTGAAGCTTTCTTT; CDR3: CASSLGGLGKALNTEAFF; D: .; J: TRBJ1-1; V: TRBV5-4; size: few